This entry lists 24 T cell receptor beta chains sequenced from one sample in a study of CD8 T cell repertoires and HIV-1 epitope variants. Their antigen targets remain unknown. Assay: immunoSEQ multiplex PCR; the TCRdb copy retains only in-frame clones and omits some. The table includes 5,000 to 6,000 clones, over 60% detected once. The sample comprised cultured CD8+ T cells derived from PBMCs. The receptor source for this set is a male donor with HIV.

V and J are TRBV6-1 and TRBJ2-3, with 8 bases that match TRBD2. V lost 4 bases, J lost 4 bases, and 13 bases stayed unmatched. The germline V gene has CDR1 MNHNS and CDR2 SASEGT. The CDR3 has 17 residues. The CDR3, as DNA: TGTGCCAGCAGTGCGATGATGGGGACTAGTTTCTCAGATACGCAGTATTTT. It encodes CASSAMMGTSFSDTQYF.

This clone was observed a few times. This chain links TRBV30 with TRBJ1-6, with 11 bases lining up with TRBD1. The CDR3 extends over 13 amino acids. Germline assignment: CDR1 GTSNPN and CDR2 SVGIG (reference sequence). J was trimmed by 7 bases and V by 5 bases; bases with no gene match: 1. The CDR3 DNA reads TGTGCCTGGGGGACAGGGGGGAATTCACCCCTCCACTTT. Encoded protein: CAWGTGGNSPLHF.

As concerns this clone: The junction differs from germline at one of its ends, possibly a read error. The chain couples TRBV5-1 to TRBJ1-2; TRBD1 might be the D (6 bases). The germline V gene has CDR1 SGHRS and CDR2 YFSETQ. The CDR3 is 12 residues long. CDR3 DNA sequence: TGCGCCAGCAGCTCGGGACACCTATGGCTATCCTTC. It specifies CASSSGHLWLSF. Full variable domain (remainder filled in from reference TRBV5-1 and TRBJ1-2): KAGVTQTPRYLIKTRGQQVTLSCSPISGHRSVSWYQQTPGQGLQFLFEYFSETQRNKGNFPGRFSGRQFSNSRSEMNVSTLELGDSALYLCASSSGHLWLSFGSGTRLTVV.

This chain joins TRBV7-6 and TRBJ2-3, with D possibly being TRBD1 or TRBD2 (6 bases each). CDR3 length equals 17 residues. Germline V lookup: CDR1 SGHVS, CDR2 FNYEAQ. Deletions cut 1 base from V and 2 bases from J, with 16 bases between. The DNA of the CDR3 is TGTGCCAGCAGCTTAGAGGAGGGGGGAATAAACACAGATACGCAGTATTTT. This encodes CASSLEEGGINTDTQYF.

The chain uses TRBV27 and TRBJ2-3; the D gene is possibly TRBD1 (6 bases). Trimming removed 2 bases at V and 5 bases at J, with 11 bases between. CDR1 and CDR2 (germline): MNHEY, SMNVEV (reference sequence). The CDR3 sequence is 14 residues long. DNA of the CDR3: TGTGCCAGCAGTTTAAAGAGAGGGGGAGATACGCAGTATTTT. Its translation: CASSLKRGGDTQYF.

The gene calls are TRBV7-9 and TRBJ2-5; TRBD1 or TRBD2 may be the D gene (5 bases each). There are 13 residues in the CDR3. From germline, CDR1 is SEHNR and CDR2 FQNEAQ (reference sequence). Deletions cut 3 bases from V and 6 bases from J, with 11 bases between. The chain's CDR3 is CASSLGTEQTQYF. The CDR3 DNA reads TGTGCCAGCAGCTTGGGGACCGAGCAGACCCAGTACTTC. Full variable domain (missing parts from reference TRBV7-9 and TRBJ2-5): DTGVSQNPRHKITKRGQNVTFRCDPISEHNRLYWYRQTLGQGPEFLTYFQNEAQLEKSRLLSDRFSAERPKGSFSTLEIQRTEQGDSAMYLCASSLGTEQTQYFGPGTRLLVL.

CDR3 in DNA: TGTGCCAGCAGTTTAGGGGGGCACACTGAAGCTTTCTTT. This sequence encodes CASSLGGHTEAFF. The gene calls are TRBV27 and TRBJ1-1, with D possibly matching TRBD1 (6 bases). This CDR3 spans 13 amino acids. CDR1 is MNHEY and CDR2 is SMNVEV in the germline V gene (reference sequence). The V end lost 2 bases, the J end lost 3 bases, and 7 bases lay between the germline ends.

The V and J genes are TRBV5-8 and TRBJ2-7, with 10 bases lining up with TRBD1. Germline CDR1 is SGHTS and CDR2 is YDEGEE. V gave up 9 bases and J gave up 2 bases; unmatched junction bases: 5. The CDR3 is made up of 13 amino acids. CDR3 in DNA: TGTGCCACCTGGACAGGGGGAACCTACGAGCAGTACTTC. Translated: CATWTGGTYEQYF.

The chain uses TRBV9 and TRBJ1-1, with 7 bases matching TRBD1. The trim removed 0 bases at V and 2 bases at J, leaving 4 bases unmatched. Germline V gene sequence: CDR1 SGDLS, CDR2 YYNGEE. The CDR3 contains 15 residues. CDR3 sequence (DNA): TGTGCCAGCAGCGTAGAACAGGGGATCAACACTGAAGCTTTCTTT. It is translated as CASSVEQGINTEAFF.

The gene calls are TRBV28 and TRBJ2-4, with 8 positions matching TRBD2. Germline assignment: CDR1 MDHEN and CDR2 SYDVKM. V was pared by 2 bases and J by 10 bases, with 10 bases of the junction left unmatched. This CDR3 has 15 amino acids. The CDR3 reads CASSLPVGAGGIQYF. The DNA for the CDR3 is TGTGCCAGCAGTTTACCCGTTGGGGCGGGAGGAATTCAGTACTTC.

The chain joins TRBV6-5 to TRBJ1-2, with D hard to call. The ends were cut back, 3 bases at V and 8 bases at J, with 19 bases in the middle. From germline, CDR1 is MNHEY and CDR2 SVGAGI. The CDR3 totals 15 residues. This CDR3 is CASSYITASVGGYTF. CDR3 in DNA: TGTGCCAGCAGTTATATCACTGCCTCCGTTGGGGGCTACACCTTC.

The CDR3 loop reads CASSGESNEQFF. The CDR3 coding sequence is TGTGCCAGCAGCGGGGAGAGTAATGAGCAGTTCTTC. The J gene is TRBJ2-1, the V gene TRBV7-9; TRBD2 might be the D (5 bases). The length of the CDR3 is 12 residues. The V gene lost 5 bases and the J gene lost 7 bases, with 9 bases spanning the gap. Germline V lookup: CDR1 SEHNR, CDR2 FQNEAQ (reference sequence). The whole variable domain, filled in from reference TRBV7-9 and TRBJ2-1, reads DTGVSQNPRHKITKRGQNVTFRCDPISEHNRLYWYRQTLGQGPEFLTYFQNEAQLEKSRLLSDRFSAERPKGSFSTLEIQRTEQGDSAMYLCASSGESNEQFFGPGTRLTVL.

This chain links TRBV9 with TRBJ1-1, with D possibly TRBD1 on 6 matching bases. Germline loops: CDR1 SGDLS, CDR2 YYNGEE. V was trimmed by 5 bases and J by 0 bases, leaving 11 bases between them. This CDR3 is 14 amino acids long. In DNA, the CDR3 is TGTGCCAGCAGACCACAGGGAATGAACACTGAAGCTTTCTTT. Translating gives CASRPQGMNTEAFF.

This chain joins TRBV4-1 and TRBJ2-2; D is undetermined. CDR3 length equals 15 residues. CDR1 is MGHRA, CDR2 YSYEKL, per germline. The V end lost 1 base, the J end lost 1 base, and 7 bases lay between the germline ends. CDR3 loop: CASSQVAGNTGELFF. CDR3 sequence (DNA): TGCGCCAGCAGCCAAGTGGCAGGGAACACCGGGGAGCTGTTTTTT.

The gene calls are TRBV9 and TRBJ2-2; D possibly corresponds to TRBD1 (5 bases). Trimming shortened V by 2 bases and J by 7 bases, and 12 bases separated the two germline ends. The germline gives CDR1 SGDLS, CDR2 YYNGEE. There are 14 residues in the CDR3. CDR3 in amino acids: CASSVSQGFGELFF. CDR3 DNA sequence: TGTGCCAGCAGCGTCTCCCAGGGATTCGGGGAGCTGTTTTTT.

This clone has only one observation. CDR3 protein: CASSQLDYEQYF. CDR3 nucleotides: TGTGCCAGCAGCCAACTAGACTACGAGCAGTACTTC. This chain connects TRBV7-6 to TRBJ2-7, with a tentative D call TRBD2 (5 bases). The CDR3 spans 12 residues. CDR1 is SGHVS and CDR2 is FNYEAQ in the germline V gene. V shed 5 bases and J shed 3 bases, with 8 bases lying between them.

V gene TRBV13 combines with J gene TRBJ2-7; the D gene is possibly TRBD2 (6 bases). The CDR3 covers 17 residues. V was shortened by 0 bases and J by 2 bases, with 17 bases between the two germline ends. Germline loops: CDR1 PRHDT, CDR2 FYEKMQ (reference sequence). The CDR3 loop reads CASSLGRRISGAYEQYF. The CDR3 DNA reads TGTGCCAGCAGCTTAGGCCGTCGTATTAGCGGAGCCTACGAGCAGTACTTC.

This clone was seen a few times. The chain employs TRBV21-1 and TRBJ2-7; the table's D call, TRBD2, was not checked against the DNA. TRBV21-1 is a pseudogene segment. The CDR3 runs to 12 residues. DNA of the CDR3: TGTGCCAGCAGCAATTACTCCTACGAGCAGTACTTC. Amino acid sequence: CASSNYSYEQYF.

This clone was found once. CDR3 sequence reads: CASGRANTGELFF. Written as DNA, the CDR3 is TGTGCCAGCGGGAGGGCGAACACCGGGGAGCTGTTTTTT. J is TRBJ2-2 and V is TRBV13; 7 bases match TRBD2. This CDR3 spans 13 amino acids. V gave up 8 bases and J gave up 0 bases; unmatched junction bases: 0. CDR1 PRHDT and CDR2 FYEKMQ come from the germline V gene (reference sequence).

This clone was counted between two and nine times. The chain is built from TRBV2 and TRBJ1-5; the match to TRBD1 covers 8 bases. The length of the CDR3 is 14 residues. Germline values: CDR1 SNHLY, CDR2 FYNNEI. With 4 bases clipped from V and 4 bases from J, the junction kept 3 bases outside the gene matches. CDR3 in amino acids: CASSGTGWNQPQHF. The CDR3 DNA is TGTGCCAGCAGTGGGACAGGGTGGAATCAGCCCCAGCATTTT.

The chain links TRBV11-2 to TRBJ2-7, with 10 bases lining up with TRBD2. Per germline, CDR1 SGHAT and CDR2 FQNNGV. V trimming: 4 bases; J trimming: 9 bases; junction bases outside the gene matches: 12. There are 15 residues in the CDR3. The CDR3 DNA follows: TGTGCCAGCAGCTCCCCCAGCGGGGGGGCAAATGCGCAGTACTTC. As protein: CASSSPSGGANAQYF.

This clone was counted a few times. V and J are TRBV2 and TRBJ1-5, with 8 bases identical to TRBD1. The J segment lost 3 bases and the V segment lost 1 base, leaving 5 bases of the junction unmatched. This CDR3 comprises 16 residues. The germline CDR1 and CDR2 sequences are SNHLY and FYNNEI. The CDR3 DNA reads as TGTGCCAGCAGTGAAGGGACAGGGCCCTCCAATCAGCCCCAGCATTTT. It translates to CASSEGTGPSNQPQHF.

The chain is built from TRBV21-1 and TRBJ2-7; TRBD2 is the table's D call and was not checked against the DNA. TRBV21-1 is shown as a pseudogene. CDR3 length: 17 residues. CDR3 sequence (DNA): TGTGCCAGCAGCAAATCCGGGGAGCCTAGCGGGGCATACGAGCAGTACTTC. Translation gives CASSKSGEPSGAYEQYF.

This chain connects TRBV18 to TRBJ2-3; D not resolved. Germline lookup yields CDR1 KGHSH and CDR2 LQKENI. The CDR3 is made up of 14 amino acids. V lost 2 bases and J lost 0, with 6 bases in between. The CDR3 DNA reads as TGTGCCAGCTCACCAGCGACTAGCACAGATACGCAGTATTTT. Its protein is CASSPATSTDTQYF.